Included here is one T cell receptor (beta chain) sequence, with context. Its antigen is undetermined. A much larger clonotype is one base distant, so this may be a read error. The sample originates from a study of glioma-infiltrating T cells. Study-wide findings and caveats: Non-neoplastic patients had below-expected tissue-blood divergence, while all gliomas exceeded expectation. Only very few CDR3 sequences appeared in both tissue and blood.

The CDR3 has 15 residues. Germline values: CDR1 MNHNS, CDR2 SASEGT. The iRepertoire nested amplicon-rescue multiplex PCR amplified TCR alpha and beta CDR3s from RNA. One-step reverse transcription and amplification started from approximately 100-400 ng of tissue mRNA or PBMC total RNA. TCRdb redid the calling of the multiplex PCR reads with MiXCR, one entry per CDR3 protein. The profile shows approximately 100,000 distinct CDR3 sequences, 20% to 30% of them singletons. The material sequenced was glioma tissue, nonneoplastic brain tissue, or PBMCs (not recorded which). This TCR was recovered from a human donor with low-grade glioma or glioblastoma, undergoing nonglioma brain surgery, or in good health (not recorded which). The genes are TRBV6-1 and TRBJ2-5; TRBD2 agrees at 7 bases. The chain's CDR3 is CAISVGGGGEGTQYF. CDR3 in DNA: TGTGCCATCAGTGTTGGTGGCGGGGGAGAAGGGACCCAGTACTTC.